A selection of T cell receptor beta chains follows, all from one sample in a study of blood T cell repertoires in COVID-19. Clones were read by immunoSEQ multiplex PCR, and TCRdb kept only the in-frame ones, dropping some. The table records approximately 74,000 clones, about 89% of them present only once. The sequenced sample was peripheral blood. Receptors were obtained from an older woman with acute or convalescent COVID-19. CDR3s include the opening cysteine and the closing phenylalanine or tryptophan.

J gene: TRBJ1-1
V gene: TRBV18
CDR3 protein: CASSPPNGRQSEAFF

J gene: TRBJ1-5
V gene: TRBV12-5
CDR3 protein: CASGLVLTDREWDQPQHF

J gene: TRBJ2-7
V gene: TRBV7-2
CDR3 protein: CASRRPGLNSYEQYF

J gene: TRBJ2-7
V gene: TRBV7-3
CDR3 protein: CASSLTPSPLYEQYF

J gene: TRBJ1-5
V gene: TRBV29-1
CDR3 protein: CSVEGQGNQPQHF

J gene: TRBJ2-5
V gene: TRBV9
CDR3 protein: CASSVGGGRLLQETQYF

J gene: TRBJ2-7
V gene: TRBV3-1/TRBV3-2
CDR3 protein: CASSQAGPYEQYF

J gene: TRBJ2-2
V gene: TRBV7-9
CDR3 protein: CASILRGGTGELFF

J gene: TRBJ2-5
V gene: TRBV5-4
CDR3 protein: CASSFGHGGGETQYF

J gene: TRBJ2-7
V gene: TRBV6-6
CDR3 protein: CASSYWGGTHEQYF

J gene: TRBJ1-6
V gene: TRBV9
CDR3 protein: CASSVAGSPLHF

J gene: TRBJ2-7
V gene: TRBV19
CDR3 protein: CASSIRGLAGTLDYEQYF

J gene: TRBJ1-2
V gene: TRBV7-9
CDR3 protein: CASSLGTHYGYTF

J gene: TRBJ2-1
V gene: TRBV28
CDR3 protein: CASSLWPSGPFF

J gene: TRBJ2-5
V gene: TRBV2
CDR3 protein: CASHPPRQPPYETQYF

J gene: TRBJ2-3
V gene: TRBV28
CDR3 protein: CASSSGTSGRQNTDTQYF

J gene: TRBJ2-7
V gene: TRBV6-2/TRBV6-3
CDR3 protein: CASSQPGTGDYEQYF

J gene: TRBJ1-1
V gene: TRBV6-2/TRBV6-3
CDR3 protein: CASSYPTRQGIQNTEAFF

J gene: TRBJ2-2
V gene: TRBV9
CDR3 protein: CASSPRQGATGELFF

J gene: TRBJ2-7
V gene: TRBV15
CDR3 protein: CATSRRGADPSYEQYF

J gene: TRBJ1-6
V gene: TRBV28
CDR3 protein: CASCQRFINSPLHF

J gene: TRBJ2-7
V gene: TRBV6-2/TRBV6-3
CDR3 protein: CASSYGQGAFYEQYF

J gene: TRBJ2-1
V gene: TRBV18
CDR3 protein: CASSPPASSYNEQFF

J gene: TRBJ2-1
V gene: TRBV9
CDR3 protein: CASSLGGREHNEQFF

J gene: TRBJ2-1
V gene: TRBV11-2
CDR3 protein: CASSLNSGYNEQFF

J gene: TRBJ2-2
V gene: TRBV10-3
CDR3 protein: CASTGTSNTGELFF

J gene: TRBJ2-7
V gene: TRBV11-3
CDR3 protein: CASSLGQGSGSYEQYF

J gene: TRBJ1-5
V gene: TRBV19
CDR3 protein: CASSMVGGSSNQPQHF

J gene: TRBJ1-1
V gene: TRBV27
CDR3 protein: CASSPVGIARAIEETEAFF

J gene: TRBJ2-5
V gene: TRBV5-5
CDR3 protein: CASSTETSNARKTQYF

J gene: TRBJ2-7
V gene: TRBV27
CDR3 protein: CASSLRALAGNSYEQYF

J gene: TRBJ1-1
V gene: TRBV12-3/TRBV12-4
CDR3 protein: CASSRGTNTEAFF

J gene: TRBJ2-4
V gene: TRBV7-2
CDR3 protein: CASSPRDRQNIQYF

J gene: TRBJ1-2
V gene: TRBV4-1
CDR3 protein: CASSQGSTGTGFSSYGYTF

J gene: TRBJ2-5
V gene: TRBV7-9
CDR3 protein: CASSFWTAGQETQYF

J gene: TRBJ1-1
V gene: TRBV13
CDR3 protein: CASSLALVDSNTEAFF